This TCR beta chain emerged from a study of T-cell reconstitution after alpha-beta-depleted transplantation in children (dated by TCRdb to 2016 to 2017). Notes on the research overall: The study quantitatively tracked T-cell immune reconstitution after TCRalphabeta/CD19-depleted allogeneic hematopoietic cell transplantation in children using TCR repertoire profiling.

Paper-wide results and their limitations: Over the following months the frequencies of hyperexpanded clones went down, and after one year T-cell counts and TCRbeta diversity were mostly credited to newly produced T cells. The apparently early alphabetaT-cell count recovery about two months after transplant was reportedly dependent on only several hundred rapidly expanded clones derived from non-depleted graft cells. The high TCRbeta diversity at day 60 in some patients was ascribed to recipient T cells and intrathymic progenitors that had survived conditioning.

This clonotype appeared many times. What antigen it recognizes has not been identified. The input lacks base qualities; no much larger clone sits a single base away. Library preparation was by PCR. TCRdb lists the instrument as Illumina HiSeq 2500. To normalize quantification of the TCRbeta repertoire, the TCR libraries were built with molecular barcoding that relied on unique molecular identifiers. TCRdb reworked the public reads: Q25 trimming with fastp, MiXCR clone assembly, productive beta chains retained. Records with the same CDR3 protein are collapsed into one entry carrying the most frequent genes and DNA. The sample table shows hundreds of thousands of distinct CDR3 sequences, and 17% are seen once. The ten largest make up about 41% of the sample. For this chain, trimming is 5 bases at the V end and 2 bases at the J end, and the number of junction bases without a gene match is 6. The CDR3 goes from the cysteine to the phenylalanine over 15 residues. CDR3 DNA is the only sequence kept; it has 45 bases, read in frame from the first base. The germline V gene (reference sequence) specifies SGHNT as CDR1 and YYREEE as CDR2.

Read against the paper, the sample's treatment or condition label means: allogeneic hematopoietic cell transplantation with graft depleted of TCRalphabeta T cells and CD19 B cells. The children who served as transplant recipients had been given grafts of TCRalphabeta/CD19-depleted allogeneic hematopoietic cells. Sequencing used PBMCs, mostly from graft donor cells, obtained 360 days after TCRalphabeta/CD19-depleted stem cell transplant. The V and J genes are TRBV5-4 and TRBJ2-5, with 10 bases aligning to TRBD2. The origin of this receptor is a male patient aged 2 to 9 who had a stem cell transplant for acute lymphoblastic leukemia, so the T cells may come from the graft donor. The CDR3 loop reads CASSLSLAGQETQYF. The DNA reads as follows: TGTGCCAGCAGTTTGTCACTAGCGGGGCAAGAGACCCAGTACTTC.